The rows below give T cell receptor beta chains drawn from one sample of a study of T-cell reconstitution after alpha-beta-depleted transplantation in children. TCRdb used MiXCR to reprocess the PCR reads, holding one entry per CDR3 protein. This table has a few hundred thousand distinct CDR3 sequences, approximately 13% appearing once. The sample here was PBMCs, mostly from graft donor cells, taken 360 days after TCRalphabeta/CD19-depleted stem cell transplant. Receptors originate from a male patient under 18 who had a stem cell transplant for acute myeloid leukemia, so the T cells may come from the graft donor. The CDR3 runs from the conserved cysteine through the conserved F or W. Each record gives: CDR3 length, clone size, V gene, J gene, D gene, CDR3 protein, CDR3 DNA. The D gene is left open where the match is weak. Size is stated for part of the rows, as once, few or many counts, or as a class when the clone is expanded.

14	many	TRBV11-3	TRBJ2-2	-	CASRDHPNTGELFF	TGTGCCAGCAGAGACCATCCTAACACCGGGGAGCTGTTTTTT
15	few	TRBV12-3/TRBV12-4	TRBJ2-1	TRBD2	CASSPQREGRIEQFF	TGTGCCAGCAGTCCACAGCGGGAGGGCCGAATTGAGCAGTTCTTC
21	-	TRBV7-6	TRBJ2-3	TRBD2	CASSLQQSSGRGHPSTDTQYF	TGTGCCAGCAGCTTACAACAGTCTAGCGGGAGGGGACATCCTAGCACAGATACGCAGTATTTT
14	many	TRBV28	TRBJ2-1	-	CASSPLGSYNEQFF	TGTGCCAGCAGCCCCTTGGGGTCCTACAATGAGCAGTTCTTC
13	few	TRBV29-1	TRBJ2-4	-	CSVPDRRKNIQYF	TGCAGCGTTCCGGACAGACGAAAAAACATTCAGTACTTC
14	few	TRBV5-5	TRBJ2-2	TRBD2	CASSLRWREGQLFF	TGTGCCAGCAGCTTGCGCTGGCGGGAGGGCCAGCTGTTTTTT
14	-	TRBV20-1	TRBJ2-5	TRBD2	CSGPSGRGQETQYF	TGCAGTGGACCTAGCGGAAGGGGCCAAGAGACCCAGTACTTC
15	many	TRBV28	TRBJ2-5	-	CASSLLAPNQETQYF	TGTGCCAGCAGTTTATTGGCGCCCAACCAAGAGACCCAGTACTTC
15	-	TRBV5-1	TRBJ2-3	-	CASSFLEGITDTQYF	TGCGCCAGCAGCTTTCTAGAAGGGATCACAGATACGCAGTATTTT
9	-	TRBV20-1	TRBJ1-2	-	CSAWDGWTF	TGCAGTGCTTGGGACGGTTGGACCTTC
10	few	TRBV7-7	TRBJ2-2	-	CASGDWELFF	TGTGCTAGCGGCGACTGGGAGCTGTTTTTT
16	-	TRBV24-1	TRBJ2-7	-	CATSDSGGRSSYEQYF	TGTGCCACCAGTGATTCGGGCGGCCGGAGCTCCTACGAGCAGTACTTC
15	-	TRBV9	TRBJ2-1	TRBD2	CASSVGPGGMDEQFF	TGTGCCAGCAGCGTAGGTCCGGGAGGTATGGATGAGCAGTTCTTC
14	few	TRBV9	TRBJ2-3	TRBD2	CASSEGLATAAQYF	TGTGCCAGCAGCGAGGGACTAGCGACTGCTGCGCAGTATTTT
16	-	TRBV7-8	TRBJ2-3	-	CASSLSTVGLTDTQYF	TGTGCCAGCAGCTTAAGTACGGTGGGACTCACAGATACGCAGTATTTT
14	few	TRBV12-3/TRBV12-4	TRBJ1-1	-	CASRPTSGNTEAFF	TGTGCCAGCAGGCCTACGTCAGGGAACACTGAAGCTTTCTTT
14	-	TRBV15	TRBJ2-7	TRBD1	CATSSRDRGNEQYF	TGTGCCACCAGCAGCCGGGACAGGGGGAACGAGCAGTACTTC
15	-	TRBV27	TRBJ2-7	TRBD1	CASSLRTGVTYEQYF	TGTGCCAGCAGTTTAAGGACAGGGGTCACCTACGAGCAGTACTTC
15	-	TRBV4-2	TRBJ2-7	TRBD1	CASSQDPGTGREQYF	TGTGCCAGCAGCCAAGATCCCGGGACAGGACGGGAGCAGTACTTC
15	many	TRBV7-2	TRBJ2-5	TRBD2	CASSFLLAGSRTQYF	TGTGCCAGCAGCTTCCTTCTAGCGGGCTCAAGGACCCAGTACTTC